The next 32 T cell receptor beta chains were all read from a single sample in a study of blood T cell repertoires in COVID-19. Method: immunoSEQ multiplex PCR; TCRdb's copy keeps in-frame clones and lacks some. The repertoire holds around 270,000 clones, with 84% as singletons. The sample was peripheral blood. The receptors shown here come from a woman between 35 and 50 years old who had recovered from COVID-19.

The rearrangement uses TRBV7-9 and TRBJ1-1, with D possibly being TRBD1 (6 bases). CDR3 length equals 13 residues. The V gene's germline CDR1 is SEHNR and CDR2 FQNEAQ (reference sequence). The ends were cut back, 4 bases at V and 3 bases at J, with 9 bases in the middle. CDR3 sequence reads: CASSSQGYTEAFF. CDR3 in DNA: TGTGCCAGCAGCTCACAGGGTTACACTGAAGCTTTCTTT. The full variable domain, its missing parts supplied by reference TRBV7-9 and TRBJ1-1, is DTGVSQNPRHKITKRGQNVTFRCDPISEHNRLYWYRQTLGQGPEFLTYFQNEAQLEKSRLLSDRFSAERPKGSFSTLEIQRTEQGDSAMYLCASSSQGYTEAFFGQGTRLTVV.

CDR3: CASSVLGGTYEQYF. The CDR3 DNA follows: TGTGCCAGCAGCGTCTTGGGGGGTACCTACGAGCAGTACTTC. The V gene is TRBV28, the J gene TRBJ2-7; weak D call: TRBD2 (6 bases). V shed 6 bases and J shed 2 bases, with 14 bases lying between them. Germline V gives CDR1 MDHEN, CDR2 SYDVKM. CDR3 size: 14 residues.

The CDR3 region is CASSQGLAGGHEQFF. The CDR3 DNA sequence: TGTGCCAGCAGCCAGGGACTAGCGGGGGGGCATGAGCAGTTCTTC. The gene calls are TRBV9 and TRBJ2-1, with 16 bases lining up with TRBD2. In germline, CDR1 is SGDLS, CDR2 YYNGEE. CDR3 size: 15 residues. V was pared by 4 bases and J by 8 bases, with 3 bases of the junction left unmatched.

The rearrangement uses TRBV27 and TRBJ1-1, with TRBD1 matching 8 bases. The CDR3 is made up of 15 amino acids. In germline, CDR1 is MNHEY, CDR2 SMNVEV (reference sequence). V gave up 5 bases and J gave up 6 bases; unmatched junction bases: 11. The CDR3 loop is CASSISGQGVSEAFF. For the CDR3, the DNA is TGTGCCAGCAGTATCTCAGGACAGGGTGTTTCTGAAGCTTTCTTT.

The chain joins TRBV6-5 to TRBJ2-7; 7 nucleotides align to TRBD1. CDR3 length equals 13 residues. Germline lookup yields CDR1 MNHEY and CDR2 SVGAGI. Germline trimming cut 6 bases from V and 3 bases from J; bases unmatched to any gene: 5. The CDR3 region is CASRLDRRYEQYF. The CDR3 DNA follows: TGTGCCAGCAGACTGGACAGGCGCTACGAGCAGTACTTC.

The V and J genes are TRBV5-1 and TRBJ2-7; D ambiguous. The germline V gene encodes CDR1 SGHRS and CDR2 YFSETQ. CDR3 length: 13 residues. Deletions cut 1 base from V and 2 bases from J, with 7 bases between. The CDR3 here is CASSLSDTYEQYF. The CDR3 DNA sequence: TGCGCCAGCAGCTTGTCAGACACCTACGAGCAGTACTTC.

This rearrangement joins TRBV3-1 (or the pseudogene TRBV3-2) to TRBJ2-1; tentatively, D is TRBD2 (5 bases). Germline CDR1 LGHDT, CDR2 YNNKEL (reference sequence). The CDR3 length is 14 residues. The germline V and J ends were trimmed by 4 bases and 2 bases, with 9 bases remaining between them. The CDR3 sequence is CASSPSGTYNEQFF. The CDR3 DNA reads as TGTGCCAGCAGCCCGTCCGGGACCTACAATGAGCAGTTCTTC.

In this sample, this clone turned up once. The rearrangement joins TRBV9 to TRBJ2-1; 9 nucleotides align to TRBD1. The germline gives CDR1 SGDLS, CDR2 YYNGEE. After removal of 4 bases from V and 7 bases from J, the junction contained 9 bases not matched to a gene. The CDR3 consists of 15 residues. CDR3 sequence (DNA): TGTGCCAGCAGCTCCACGGGACAGGGTGCGAATGAGCAGTTCTTC. It translates to CASSSTGQGANEQFF.

The V and J genes are TRBV3-1 (or the pseudogene TRBV3-2) and TRBJ1-6; D not certain. The CDR3 covers 13 residues. V lost 6 bases, J lost 4 bases, and 7 bases lay in between. Germline V gene data show CDR1 as LGHDT and CDR2 as YNNKEL (reference sequence). The chain's CDR3 is CASRRDYNSPLHF. In nucleotides, the CDR3 is TGTGCCAGCAGGAGGGATTATAATTCACCCCTCCACTTT.

On this clone: A read error may account for a junction end that differs from germline. V and J are TRBV29-1 and TRBJ2-7; possibly TRBD2 for D (6 bases). CDR3 length equals 13 residues. Germline lookup yields CDR1 SQVTM and CDR2 ANQGSEA. This CDR3 is CSVEGSGGYAQYF. The CDR3 nucleotides read TGCAGCGTTGAGGGGAGTGGGGGGTACGCGCAGTACTTC.

With respect to this clone: This same CDR3 is encoded by further DNA sequences in the sample. This rearrangement joins TRBV18 to TRBJ1-5; 11 bases are a match to TRBD1. The V gene's germline CDR1 is KGHSH and CDR2 LQKENI. This CDR3 is built from 16 residues. The J segment lost 0 bases and the V segment lost 2 bases, leaving 0 bases of the junction unmatched. CDR3 protein: CASSPGQGASNQPQHF. The DNA for the CDR3 is TGTGCCAGCTCACCAGGACAGGGGGCTAGCAATCAGCCCCAGCATTTT.

The chain is built from TRBV2 and TRBJ1-4, with 9 nucleotides matching TRBD1. CDR3 length equals 15 residues. Per germline, CDR1 SNHLY and CDR2 FYNNEI. The ends lost 8 bases at V and 10 bases at J; junction bases unmatched: 14. The CDR3 DNA reads as TGTGCCAGCGAGACCTTTAACAGGGGGCTCGGAAAACTGTTTTTT. Translating it yields CASETFNRGLGKLFF.

This sequence joins TRBV6-5 and TRBJ1-2, with 7 bases matching TRBD1. The CDR3 runs to 14 residues. From germline, CDR1 is MNHEY and CDR2 SVGAGI. The J segment lost 2 bases and the V segment lost 3 bases, leaving 3 bases of the junction unmatched. The CDR3 DNA follows: TGTGCCAGCAGTTATTACAGGGGCAACTATGGCTACACCTTC. Translation gives CASSYYRGNYGYTF.

This clone was counted between two and nine times. The chain recombines TRBV7-6 with TRBJ2-5; 12 positions agree with TRBD2. J lost 3 bases, V lost 6 bases, and 14 bases had no gene match. The V gene's germline CDR1 is SGHVS and CDR2 FNYEAQ. CDR3 length equals 18 residues. The CDR3 bases are TGTGCCAGCAGGCGGACTAGCGGGGCCTATGCGGGAGAAGAGACCCAGTACTTC. The encoded protein is CASRRTSGAYAGEETQYF.

The CDR3 nucleotides read TGTGCCAGCAGCGGAAACAGGAATTCACCCCTCCACTTT. This sequence encodes CASSGNRNSPLHF. The gene calls are TRBV7-3 and TRBJ1-6; TRBD1 is a possible D gene (5 bases). Trimming cost V 5 bases and J 7 bases, with 9 bases left between them. Per the germline V gene, CDR1 is SGHTA and CDR2 is FQGTGA. This CDR3 region has 13 residues. The variable domain in full, with the rest retrieved from reference TRBV7-3 and TRBJ1-6, is GAGVSQTPSNKVTEKGKYVELRCDPISGHTALYWYRQSLGQGPEFLIYFQGTGAADDSGLPNDRFFAVRPEGSVSTLKIQRTERGDSAVYLCASSGNRNSPLHFGNGTRLTVT.

This clone appeared once. V usage is TRBV3-1 (or the pseudogene TRBV3-2) and J usage is TRBJ2-5; 11 bases agree with TRBD2. Losses at the gene ends were 4 bases for V and 5 bases for J; bases not matched to a gene: 9. This CDR3 contains 16 residues. Germline values: CDR1 LGHDT, CDR2 YNNKEL (reference sequence). The CDR3 DNA is TGTGCCAGCAGCCCCGTGGTAGCGGGGGGGGTTGAGACCCAGTACTTC. Translating it yields CASSPVVAGGVETQYF.

This chain links TRBV3-1 (or the pseudogene TRBV3-2) with TRBJ2-7, with 7 bases matching TRBD1. V lost 6 bases and J lost 0; bases outside the gene matches: 5. Looked up from germline, CDR1 is LGHDT and CDR2 is YNNKEL (reference sequence). CDR3 length: 14 amino acids. This CDR3 is CASSRGQLSYEQYF. The CDR3 DNA reads as TGTGCCAGCAGTAGGGGACAGCTCTCCTACGAGCAGTACTTC.

The chain recombines TRBV29-1 with TRBJ2-3; no reliable D call. V dropped 4 bases and J dropped 4 bases, with 18 bases sitting between them. This CDR3 has 15 residues. The V gene's germline CDR1 is SQVTM and CDR2 ANQGSEA. In nucleotides, the CDR3 is TGCAGCGTTGTAGGTCGGGTGGCGATCCCAGATACGCAGTATTTT. This codes for CSVVGRVAIPDTQYF.

The genes are TRBV30 and TRBJ1-1, with D unclear. This CDR3 comprises 13 residues. CDR1 GTSNPN and CDR2 SVGIG come from the germline V gene (reference sequence). V was cut by 0 bases and J by 0 bases, with 5 bases left in between. The CDR3 DNA reads TGTGCCTGGAGTGTACCAGTGAACACTGAAGCTTTCTTT. This codes for CAWSVPVNTEAFF. The whole variable domain, filled in from reference TRBV30 and TRBJ1-1, reads SQTIHQWPATLVQPVGSPLSLECTVEGTSNPNLYWYRQAAGRGLQLLFYSVGIGQISSEVPQNLSASRPQDRQFILSSKKLLLSDSGFYLCAWSVPVNTEAFFGQGTRLTVV.

This clone showed up just once. V is TRBV2 and J is TRBJ2-5, with D unresolved. The CDR3 sequence is 11 residues long. Germline assignment: CDR1 SNHLY and CDR2 FYNNEI. Between the trimmed V and J ends, which lost 5 bases and 2 bases, there was a span of 3 bases. CDR3 bases: TGTGCCAGCAGTACTCAAGAGACCCAGTACTTC. Translated: CASSTQETQYF.

V gene TRBV12-3 or TRBV12-4 combines with J gene TRBJ2-5, with D tentatively TRBD1 (5 bases). The CDR3 contains 13 residues. Trimming cost V 4 bases and J 4 bases, with 10 bases left between them. In DNA form, the CDR3 reads TGTGCCAGCAGTTCCCCAAGGGGAGAGACCCAGTACTTC. This gives the protein CASSSPRGETQYF.

V and J are TRBV7-6 and TRBJ1-6; D is undetermined. Trimming pared 6 bases from V and 12 bases from J, leaving 12 bases between. Looked up from germline, CDR1 is SGHVS and CDR2 is FNYEAQ. This CDR3 comprises 12 residues. Here the CDR3 reads CASRNRSGPLHF. The CDR3 bases are TGTGCCAGCAGAAACCGCTCGGGACCCCTCCACTTT.

Note on this clone: The same CDR3 also results from other DNA sequences found in this sample. The V and J genes are TRBV9 and TRBJ2-7, with D perhaps matching TRBD1 (6 bases). The CDR3 runs 14 residues. Germline lookup yields CDR1 SGDLS and CDR2 YYNGEE. Trimming removed 0 bases at V and 3 bases at J, with 10 bases between. CDR3 protein: CASSVGQGNYEQYF. The CDR3 region has the DNA TGTGCCAGCAGCGTAGGTCAGGGGAACTACGAGCAGTACTTC. The full variable domain, rest sourced from reference TRBV9 and TRBJ2-7, is DSGVTQTPKHLITATGQRVTLRCSPRSGDLSVYWYQQSLDQGLQFLIQYYNGEERAKGNILERFSAQQFPDLHSELNLSSLELGDSALYFCASSVGQGNYEQYFGPGTRLTVT.

The V call is TRBV6-7, the J call TRBJ1-2; TRBD1 matches at 7 bases. TRBV6-7 falls under the ORF class, with uncertain function. The CDR3 spans 13 residues. V dropped 6 bases and J dropped 7; count of bases not matched to a gene: 8. This CDR3 is CASRTQGMSGYTF. DNA for the CDR3: TGTGCCAGCAGGACACAGGGGATGAGTGGCTACACCTTC.

The count of this clone is one. The chain carries TRBV28 and TRBJ2-2, with D possibly matching TRBD1 (5 bases). CDR3 length equals 14 residues. The germline V gene encodes CDR1 MDHEN and CDR2 SYDVKM. Deletions cut 3 bases from V and 5 bases from J, with 10 bases between. The CDR3 reads CASSFPTATGELFF. The CDR3 nucleotides are TGTGCCAGCAGTTTCCCGACAGCTACCGGGGAGCTGTTTTTT.

The V gene is TRBV7-9, the J gene TRBJ2-2, with D possibly matching TRBD2 (5 bases). Deletions cut 1 base from V and 0 bases from J, with 12 bases between. CDR1 is SEHNR, CDR2 FQNEAQ, per germline (reference sequence). There are 17 residues in the CDR3. CDR3 sequence reads: CASSLVGKAANTGELFF. The CDR3, as DNA: TGTGCCAGCAGCTTAGTCGGGAAGGCCGCGAACACCGGGGAGCTGTTTTTT.

The rearrangement joins TRBV2 to TRBJ2-7, with unresolved D. Germline V gene data show CDR1 as SNHLY and CDR2 as FYNNEI. Deletions cut 6 bases from V and 7 bases from J, with 10 bases between. The CDR3 has 11 residues. Here the CDR3 reads CASSEYSEQYF. CDR3 in DNA: TGTGCCAGCAGCGAGTATTCTGAGCAGTACTTC.

This chain links TRBV4-2 with TRBJ2-5; a possible D gene is TRBD2 (5 bases). CDR1 is LGHNA, CDR2 YNFKEQ, per germline. This CDR3 is 16 amino acids long. The V end was cut by 3 bases, the J end by 1 base, with 15 bases between. CDR3 residues: CASSQQYREGQETQYF. CDR3 sequence (DNA): TGTGCCAGCAGCCAGCAATACCGCGAGGGCCAAGAGACCCAGTACTTC.

This chain uses TRBV4-1 with TRBJ2-7; maybe TRBD2 (5 bases). Trimming stripped 3 bases from V and 6 bases from J, with 12 bases between. Germline V gene lookup returns CDR1 MGHRA and CDR2 YSYEKL. This CDR3 region has 13 residues. CDR3 DNA sequence: TGCGCCAGCAGCCAGTTTGGACTTGCCGAGCAGTACTTC. It is translated as CASSQFGLAEQYF.

This clone was counted once. This CDR3 is CASRLQSSGANVLTF. As DNA, the CDR3 is TGCGCCAGCAGATTACAGAGCTCTGGGGCCAACGTCCTGACTTTC. The chain combines TRBV5-1 with TRBJ2-6; no clear D gene. Trimming took 5 bases from V and 0 from J, leaving 9 bases between them. Germline V CDR1 and CDR2: SGHRS, YFSETQ. This CDR3 is 15 amino acids long.

J is TRBJ2-3 and V is TRBV6-4; no clear D. V lost 6 bases and J lost 3, with 4 bases in between. CDR1 and CDR2 (germline): MRHNA, SNTAGT. The CDR3 has 11 amino acids. DNA for the CDR3: TGTGCCAGCAGAGCTACAGATACGCAGTATTTT. It codes for CASRATDTQYF.

The J gene is TRBJ1-4, the V gene TRBV5-1; D unclear. Germline CDR1 and CDR2: SGHRS and YFSETQ. V lost 0 bases and J 8 bases, leaving 17 bases between the germline ends. This CDR3 spans 16 amino acids. The CDR3 DNA reads TGCGCCAGCAGCTTGGCCGTGGACTTTGTGGGGGAAAAACTGTTTTTT. The encoded protein is CASSLAVDFVGEKLFF.